This T cell receptor (beta chain) stems from a study of blood T cell repertoires in COVID-19. Background on the study: Samples came from the United States, Italy and Spain, spanning acute and convalescent COVID-19. T cells, B-cell-depleted T cells, or PBMCs provided the cDNA or gDNA that served as material.

Original processing notes: Researchers report that nucleated cell counts were estimated from reference gene primer amplification. The data were produced by immunoSEQ multiplex PCR, yet TCRdb's version contains in-frame clones alone and is incomplete. The D gene and trimming were derived from the DNA, and the V and J assignments and clone size from that table. Among 270,000 or so clones listed, around 90% were seen once. Germline V gives CDR1 SNHLY, CDR2 FYNNEI. V was pared by 6 bases and J by 3 bases, with 9 bases between. The CDR3 contains 12 residues. This clone is a singleton in its sample. The specimen was peripheral blood. This sequence joins TRBV2 and TRBJ2-7, with D possibly being TRBD2 (5 bases). The receptor comes from a woman aged 40 to 55 who had recovered from COVID-19. The DNA of the CDR3 is TGTGCCAGCAGGGGCGGAGGCTACGAGCAGTACTTC. Translating it yields CASRGGGYEQYF.